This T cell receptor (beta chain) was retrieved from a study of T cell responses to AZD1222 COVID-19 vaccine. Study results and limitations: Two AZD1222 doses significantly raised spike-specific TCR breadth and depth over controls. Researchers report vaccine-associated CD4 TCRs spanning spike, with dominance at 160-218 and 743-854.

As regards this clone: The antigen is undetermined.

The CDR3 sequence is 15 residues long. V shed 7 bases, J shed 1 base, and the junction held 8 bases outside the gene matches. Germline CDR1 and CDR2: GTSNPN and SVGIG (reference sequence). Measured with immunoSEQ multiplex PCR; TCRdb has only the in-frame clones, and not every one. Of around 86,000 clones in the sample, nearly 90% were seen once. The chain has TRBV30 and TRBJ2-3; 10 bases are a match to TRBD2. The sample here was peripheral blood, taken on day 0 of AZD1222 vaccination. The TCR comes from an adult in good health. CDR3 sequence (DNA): TGTGCCTTAGGACTAGCGGCGTTGGGCACAGATACGCAGTATTTT. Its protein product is CALGLAALGTDTQYF.